The source of this T cell receptor (beta chain) is a study of T cells in Graves' hyperthyroidism and ophthalmopathy. Study observations and caveats: Onset of ophthalmopathy came a median about 6.5 months after the model predicted it. Blood held most thyroid clonotypes expanded above 0.001 frequency.

Concerning this clonotype: Its specificity is not known.

RNA transcripts served as the template for amplifying TCR beta CDR3 regions. The primer set for the first-round RT-PCR of the TCR CDR3 was HTBI. TCRdb itself ran the multiplex PCR reads through MiXCR, one entry per CDR3 protein. The data hold roughly 740,000 distinct CDR3 sequences, with about a sixth observed a single time. Sequenced: blood. This TCR came from a man younger than 35 with Graves' hyperthyroidism.

This chain's CDR3 is CASSHGTSGRWREQYF. CDR3 nucleotide sequence: TGTGCCAGCAGCCATGGGACTAGCGGGAGGTGGAGAGAGCAGTACTTC. The chain carries TRBV28 and TRBJ2-7, with TRBD2 identical over 15 bases. Germline CDR1 reads MDHEN; CDR2 reads SYDVKM. J gave up 7 bases and V 6 bases, and 10 bases lay outside the gene matches. The CDR3 is 16 residues long.